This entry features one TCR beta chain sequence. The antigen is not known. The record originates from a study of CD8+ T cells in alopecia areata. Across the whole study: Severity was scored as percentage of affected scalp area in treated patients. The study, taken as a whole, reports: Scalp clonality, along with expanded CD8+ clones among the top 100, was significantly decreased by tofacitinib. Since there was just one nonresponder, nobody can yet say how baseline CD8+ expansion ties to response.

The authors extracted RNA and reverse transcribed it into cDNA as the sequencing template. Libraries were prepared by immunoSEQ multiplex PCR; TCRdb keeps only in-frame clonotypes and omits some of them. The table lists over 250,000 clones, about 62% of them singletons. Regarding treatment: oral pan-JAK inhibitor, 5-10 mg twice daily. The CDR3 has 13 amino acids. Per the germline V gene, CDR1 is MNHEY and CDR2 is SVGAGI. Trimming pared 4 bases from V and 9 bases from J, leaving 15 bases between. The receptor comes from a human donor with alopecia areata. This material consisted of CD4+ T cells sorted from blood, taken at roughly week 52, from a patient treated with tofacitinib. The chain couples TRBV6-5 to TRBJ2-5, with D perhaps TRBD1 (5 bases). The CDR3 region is CASSSGATWAQYF. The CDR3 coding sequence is TGTGCCAGCAGTTCTGGGGCCACGTGGGCCCAGTACTTC.